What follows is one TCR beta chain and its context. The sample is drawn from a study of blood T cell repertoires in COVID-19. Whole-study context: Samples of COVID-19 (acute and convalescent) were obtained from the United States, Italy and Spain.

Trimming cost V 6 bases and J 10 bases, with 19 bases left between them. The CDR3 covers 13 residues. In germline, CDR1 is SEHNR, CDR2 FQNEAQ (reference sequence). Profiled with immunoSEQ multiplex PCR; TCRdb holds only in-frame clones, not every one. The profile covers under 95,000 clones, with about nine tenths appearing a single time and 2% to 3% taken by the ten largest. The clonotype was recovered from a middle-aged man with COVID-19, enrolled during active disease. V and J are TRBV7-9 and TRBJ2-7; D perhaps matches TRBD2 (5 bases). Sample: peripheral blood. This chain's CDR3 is CASSPPSGSEQYF. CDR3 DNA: TGTGCCAGCAGTCCTCCTTCGGGGTCAGAACAGTACTTC.